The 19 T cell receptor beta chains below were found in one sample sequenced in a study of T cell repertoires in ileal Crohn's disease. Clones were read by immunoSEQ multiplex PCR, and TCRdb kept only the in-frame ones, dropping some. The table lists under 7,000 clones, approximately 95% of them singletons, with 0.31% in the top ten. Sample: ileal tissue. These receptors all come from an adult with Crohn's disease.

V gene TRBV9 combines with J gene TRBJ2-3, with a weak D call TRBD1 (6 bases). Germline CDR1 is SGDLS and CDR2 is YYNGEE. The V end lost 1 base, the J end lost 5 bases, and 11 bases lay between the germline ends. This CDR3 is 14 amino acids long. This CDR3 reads CASSVIGGGDTQYF. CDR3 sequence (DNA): TGTGCCAGCAGCGTAATTGGGGGCGGAGATACGCAGTATTTT. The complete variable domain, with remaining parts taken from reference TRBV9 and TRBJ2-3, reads DSGVTQTPKHLITATGQRVTLRCSPRSGDLSVYWYQQSLDQGLQFLIQYYNGEERAKGNILERFSAQQFPDLHSELNLSSLELGDSALYFCASSVIGGGDTQYFGPGTRLTVL.

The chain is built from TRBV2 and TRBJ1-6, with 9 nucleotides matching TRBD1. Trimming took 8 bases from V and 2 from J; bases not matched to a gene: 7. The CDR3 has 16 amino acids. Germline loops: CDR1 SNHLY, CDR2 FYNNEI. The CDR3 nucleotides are TGTGCCAGCGGAAGGGACAGGGTGACCTATAATTCACCCCTCCACTTT. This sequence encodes CASGRDRVTYNSPLHF. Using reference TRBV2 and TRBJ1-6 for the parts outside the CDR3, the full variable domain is EPEVTQTPSHQVTQMGQEVILRCVPISNHLYFYWYRQILGQKVEFLVSFYNNEISEKSEIFDDQFSVERPDGSNFTLKIRSTKLEDSAMYFCASGRDRVTYNSPLHFGNGTRLTVT.

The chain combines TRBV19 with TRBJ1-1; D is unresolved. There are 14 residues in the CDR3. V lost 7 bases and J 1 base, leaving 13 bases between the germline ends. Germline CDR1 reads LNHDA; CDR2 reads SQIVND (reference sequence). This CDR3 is CASTFGGENTEAFF. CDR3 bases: TGTGCCAGTACCTTCGGAGGAGAGAACACTGAAGCTTTCTTT.

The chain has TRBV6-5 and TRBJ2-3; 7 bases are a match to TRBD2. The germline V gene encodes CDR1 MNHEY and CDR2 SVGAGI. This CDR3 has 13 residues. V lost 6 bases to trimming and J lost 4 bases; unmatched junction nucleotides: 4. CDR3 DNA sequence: TGTGCCAGCAGACCAACTAGCGCAGATACGCAGTATTTT. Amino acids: CASRPTSADTQYF.

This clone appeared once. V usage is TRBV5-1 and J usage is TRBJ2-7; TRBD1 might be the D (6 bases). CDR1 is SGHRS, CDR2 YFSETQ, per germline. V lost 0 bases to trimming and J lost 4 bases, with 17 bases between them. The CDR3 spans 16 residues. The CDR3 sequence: CASSLGGHGVGYEQYV. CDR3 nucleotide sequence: TGCGCCAGCAGCTTGGGGGGACACGGGGTGGGTTACGAGCAGTACGTC.

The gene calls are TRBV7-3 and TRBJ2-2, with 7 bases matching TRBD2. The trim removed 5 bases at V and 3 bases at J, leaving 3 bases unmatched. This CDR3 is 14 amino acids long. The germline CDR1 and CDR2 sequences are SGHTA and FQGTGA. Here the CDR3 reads CASSQAGDTGELFF. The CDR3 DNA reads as TGTGCCAGCAGCCAGGCGGGGGACACCGGGGAGCTGTTTTTT.

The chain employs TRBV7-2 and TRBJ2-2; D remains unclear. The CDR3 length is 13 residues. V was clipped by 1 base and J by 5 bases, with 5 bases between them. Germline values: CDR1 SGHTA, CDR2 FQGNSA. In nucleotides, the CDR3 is TGTGCCAGCAGCTTAGAGAGAACCGGGGAGCTGTTTTTT. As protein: CASSLERTGELFF. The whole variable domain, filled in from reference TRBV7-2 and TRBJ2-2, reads GAGVSQSPSNKVTEKGKDVELRCDPISGHTALYWYRQSLGQGLEFLIYFQGNSAPDKSGLPSDRFSAERTGGSVSTLTIQRTQQEDSAVYLCASSLERTGELFFGEGSRLTVL.

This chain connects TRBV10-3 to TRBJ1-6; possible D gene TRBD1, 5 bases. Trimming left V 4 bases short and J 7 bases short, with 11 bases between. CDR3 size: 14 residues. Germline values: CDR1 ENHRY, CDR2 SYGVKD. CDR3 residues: CAISALGLNSPLHF. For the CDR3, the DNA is TGTGCCATCAGTGCTCTGGGGCTGAATTCACCCCTCCACTTT.

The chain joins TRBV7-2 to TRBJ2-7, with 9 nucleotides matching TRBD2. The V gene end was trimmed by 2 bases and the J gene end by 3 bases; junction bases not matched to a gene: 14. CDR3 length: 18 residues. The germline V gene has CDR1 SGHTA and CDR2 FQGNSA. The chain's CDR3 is CASSLYPQVAGVNYEQYF. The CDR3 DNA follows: TGTGCCAGCAGCTTATATCCACAAGTAGCGGGGGTTAACTACGAGCAGTACTTC.

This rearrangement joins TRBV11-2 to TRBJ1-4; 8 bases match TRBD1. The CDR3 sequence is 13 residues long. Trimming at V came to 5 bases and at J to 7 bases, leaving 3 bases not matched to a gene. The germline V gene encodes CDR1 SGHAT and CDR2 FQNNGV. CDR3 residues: CASSPDRGEKLFF. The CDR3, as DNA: TGTGCCAGCAGCCCAGACAGGGGTGAAAAACTGTTTTTT.

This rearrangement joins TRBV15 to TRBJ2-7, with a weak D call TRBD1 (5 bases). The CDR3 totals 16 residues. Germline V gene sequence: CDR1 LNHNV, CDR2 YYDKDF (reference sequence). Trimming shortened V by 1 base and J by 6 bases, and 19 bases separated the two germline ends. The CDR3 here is CATSRARTQSGSEQYF. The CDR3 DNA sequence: TGTGCCACCAGCAGAGCGAGGACGCAATCAGGGTCCGAGCAGTACTTC.

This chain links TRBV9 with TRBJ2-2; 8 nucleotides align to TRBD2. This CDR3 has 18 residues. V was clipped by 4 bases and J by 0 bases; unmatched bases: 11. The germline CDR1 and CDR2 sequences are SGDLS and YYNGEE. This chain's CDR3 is CASSPLGWGLANTGELFF. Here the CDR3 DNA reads TGTGCCAGCAGCCCGCTAGGATGGGGACTAGCGAACACCGGGGAGCTGTTTTTT.

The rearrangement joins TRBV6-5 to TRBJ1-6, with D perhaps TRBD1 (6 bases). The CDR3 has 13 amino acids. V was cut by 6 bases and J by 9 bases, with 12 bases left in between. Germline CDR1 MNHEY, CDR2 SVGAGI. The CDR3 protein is CASSPGGGSPLHF. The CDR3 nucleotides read TGTGCCAGCAGCCCTGGGGGCGGTTCACCCCTCCACTTT.

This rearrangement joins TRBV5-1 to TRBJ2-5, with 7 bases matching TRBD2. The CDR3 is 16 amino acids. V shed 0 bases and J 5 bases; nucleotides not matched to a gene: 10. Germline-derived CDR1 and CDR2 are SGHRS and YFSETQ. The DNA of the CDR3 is TGCGCCAGCAGCTTGGCCTCCGGGGGGTACTTGGAGACCCAGTACTTC. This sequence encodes CASSLASGGYLETQYF.

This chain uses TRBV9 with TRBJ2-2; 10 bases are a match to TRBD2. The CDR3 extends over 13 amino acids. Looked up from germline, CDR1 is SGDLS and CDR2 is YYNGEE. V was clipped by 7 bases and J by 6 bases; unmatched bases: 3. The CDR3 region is CASQRGGAGELFF. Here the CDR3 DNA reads TGTGCCAGCCAGCGGGGGGGCGCCGGGGAGCTGTTTTTT. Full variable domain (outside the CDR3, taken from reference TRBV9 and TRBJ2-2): DSGVTQTPKHLITATGQRVTLRCSPRSGDLSVYWYQQSLDQGLQFLIQYYNGEERAKGNILERFSAQQFPDLHSELNLSSLELGDSALYFCASQRGGAGELFFGEGSRLTVL.

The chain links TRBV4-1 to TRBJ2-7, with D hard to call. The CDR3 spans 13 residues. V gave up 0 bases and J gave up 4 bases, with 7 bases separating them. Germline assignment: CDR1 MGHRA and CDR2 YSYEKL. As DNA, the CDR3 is TGCGCCAGCAGCCAAGAGTCCGGGTACGAGCAGTACTTC. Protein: CASSQESGYEQYF.

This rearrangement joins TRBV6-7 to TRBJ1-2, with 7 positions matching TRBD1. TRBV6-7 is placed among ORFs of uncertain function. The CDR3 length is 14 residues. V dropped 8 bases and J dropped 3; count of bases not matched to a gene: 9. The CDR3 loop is CASDLDRDHYGYTF. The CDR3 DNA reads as TGTGCCAGCGACCTCGACAGGGACCACTATGGCTACACCTTC.

CDR3 amino acids: CARDRGQLGYTF. The CDR3 DNA reads TGTGCCAGGGACAGGGGGCAACTTGGCTACACCTTC. The rearrangement links TRBV6-6 to TRBJ1-2; 11 nucleotides line up with TRBD1. J lost 7 bases, V lost 9 bases, and 4 bases had no gene match. Germline assignment: CDR1 MNHNY and CDR2 SVGAGI (reference sequence). The length of the CDR3 is 12 residues.

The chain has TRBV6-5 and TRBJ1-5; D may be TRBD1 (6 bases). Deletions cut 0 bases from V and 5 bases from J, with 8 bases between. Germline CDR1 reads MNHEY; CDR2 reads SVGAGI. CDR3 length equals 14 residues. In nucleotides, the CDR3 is TGTGCCAGCAGTTACTCGGCAGGGGATCAGCCCCAGCATTTT. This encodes CASSYSAGDQPQHF.